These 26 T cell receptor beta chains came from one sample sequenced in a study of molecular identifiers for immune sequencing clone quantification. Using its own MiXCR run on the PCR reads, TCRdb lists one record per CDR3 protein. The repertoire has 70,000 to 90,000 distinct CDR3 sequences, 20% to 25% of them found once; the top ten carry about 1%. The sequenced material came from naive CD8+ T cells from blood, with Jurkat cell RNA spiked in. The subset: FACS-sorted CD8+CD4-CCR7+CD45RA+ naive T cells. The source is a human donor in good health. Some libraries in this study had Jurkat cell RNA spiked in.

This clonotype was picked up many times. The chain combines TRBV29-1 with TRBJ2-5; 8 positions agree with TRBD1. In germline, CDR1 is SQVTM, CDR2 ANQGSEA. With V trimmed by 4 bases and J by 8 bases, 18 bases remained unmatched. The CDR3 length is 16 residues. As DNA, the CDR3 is TGCAGCGTTGCCGCTTTGGACAGGGCCGGCCAGGATACCCAGTACTTC. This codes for CSVAALDRAGQDTQYF.

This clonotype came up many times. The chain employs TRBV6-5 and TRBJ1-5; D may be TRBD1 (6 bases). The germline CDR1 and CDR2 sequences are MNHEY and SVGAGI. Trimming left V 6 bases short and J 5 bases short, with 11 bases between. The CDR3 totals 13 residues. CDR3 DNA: TGTGCCAGCAGACTACAGGGTGATCAGCCCCAGCATTTT. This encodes CASRLQGDQPQHF.

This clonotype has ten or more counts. CDR3 nucleotide sequence: TGTGCCAGCAGCGTACAGGGGGATAGCACAGATACGCAGTATTTT. Protein product: CASSVQGDSTDTQYF. The chain couples TRBV9 to TRBJ2-3; TRBD1 aligns across 7 bases. CDR1 is SGDLS, CDR2 YYNGEE, per germline. The CDR3 consists of 15 residues. Trimming took 1 base from V and 0 from J; bases not matched to a gene: 2.

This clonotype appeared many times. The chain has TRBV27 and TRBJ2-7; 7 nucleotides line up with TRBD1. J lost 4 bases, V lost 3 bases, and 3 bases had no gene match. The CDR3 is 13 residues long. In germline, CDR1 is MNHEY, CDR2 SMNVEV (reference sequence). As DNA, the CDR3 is TGTGCCAGCAGTTTGACAGGGAAGTACGAGCAGTACTTC. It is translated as CASSLTGKYEQYF.

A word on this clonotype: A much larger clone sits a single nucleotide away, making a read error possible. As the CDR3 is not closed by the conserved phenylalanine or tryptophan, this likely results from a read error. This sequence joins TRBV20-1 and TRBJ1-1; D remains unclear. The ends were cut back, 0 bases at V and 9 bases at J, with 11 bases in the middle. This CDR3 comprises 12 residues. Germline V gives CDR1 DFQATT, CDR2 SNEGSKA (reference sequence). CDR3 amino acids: CSARDLAPQAFL. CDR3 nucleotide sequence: TGCAGTGCTAGAGATTTAGCCCCCCAAGCTTTCCTT.

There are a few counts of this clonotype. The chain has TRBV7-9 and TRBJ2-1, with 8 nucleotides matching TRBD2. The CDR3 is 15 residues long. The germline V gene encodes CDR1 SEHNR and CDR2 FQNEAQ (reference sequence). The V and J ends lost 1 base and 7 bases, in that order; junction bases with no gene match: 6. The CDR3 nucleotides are TGTGCCAGCAGCTTAGTGGTAGCGGGACATAATGAGCAGTTCTTC. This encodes CASSLVVAGHNEQFF.

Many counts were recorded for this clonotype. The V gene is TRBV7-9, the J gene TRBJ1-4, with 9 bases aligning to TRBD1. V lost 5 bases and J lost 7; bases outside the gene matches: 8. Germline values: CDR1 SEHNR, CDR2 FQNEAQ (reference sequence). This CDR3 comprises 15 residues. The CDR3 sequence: CASSQPGQGREKLFF. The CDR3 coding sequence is TGTGCCAGCAGCCAACCGGGACAGGGACGTGAAAAACTGTTTTTT.

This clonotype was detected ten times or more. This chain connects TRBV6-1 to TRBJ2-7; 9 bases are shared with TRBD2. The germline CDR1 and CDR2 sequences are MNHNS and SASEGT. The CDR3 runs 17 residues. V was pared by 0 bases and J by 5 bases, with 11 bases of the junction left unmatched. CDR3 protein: CASSEAGASGIGDEQYF. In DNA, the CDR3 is TGTGCCAGCAGTGAAGCCGGGGCTAGCGGGATCGGAGACGAGCAGTACTTC.

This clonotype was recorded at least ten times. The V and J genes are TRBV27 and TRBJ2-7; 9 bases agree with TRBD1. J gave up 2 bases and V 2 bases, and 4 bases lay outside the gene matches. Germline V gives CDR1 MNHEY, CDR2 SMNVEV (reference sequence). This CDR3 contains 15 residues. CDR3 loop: CASSLGQGFPYEQYF. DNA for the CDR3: TGTGCCAGCAGTTTAGGACAGGGGTTTCCCTACGAGCAGTACTTC.

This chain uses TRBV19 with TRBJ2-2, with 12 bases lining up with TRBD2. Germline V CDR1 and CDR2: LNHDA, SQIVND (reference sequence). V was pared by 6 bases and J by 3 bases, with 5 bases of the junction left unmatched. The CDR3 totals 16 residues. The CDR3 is CASRTGLAGYTGELFF. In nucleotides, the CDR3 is TGTGCCAGTAGGACTGGACTAGCGGGATACACCGGGGAGCTGTTTTTT.

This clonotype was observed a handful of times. In DNA form, the CDR3 reads TGTGCCACCAGTCTAGGGGGCACCGGGGAGCTGTTTTTT. Amino acid sequence: CATSLGGTGELFF. The V gene is TRBV24-1, the J gene TRBJ2-2; possible D gene TRBD1, 6 bases. Trimming removed 6 bases from V and 4 bases from J, with 8 bases in between. The CDR3 is made up of 13 amino acids. Germline CDR1 is KGHDR and CDR2 is SFDVKD.

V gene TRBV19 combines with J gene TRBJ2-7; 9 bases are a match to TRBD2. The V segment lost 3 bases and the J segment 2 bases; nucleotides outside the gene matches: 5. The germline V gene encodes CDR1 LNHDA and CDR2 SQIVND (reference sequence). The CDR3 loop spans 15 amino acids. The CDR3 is CASSMGSGSTYEQYF. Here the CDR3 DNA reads TGTGCCAGTAGTATGGGTAGCGGGAGTACCTACGAGCAGTACTTC.

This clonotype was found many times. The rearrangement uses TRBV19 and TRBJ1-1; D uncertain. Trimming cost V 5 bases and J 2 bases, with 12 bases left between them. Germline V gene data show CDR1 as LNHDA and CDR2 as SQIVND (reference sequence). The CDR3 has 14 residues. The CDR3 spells CASSPYTGNTEAFF. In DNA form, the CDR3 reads TGTGCCAGTAGTCCATACACGGGAAACACTGAAGCTTTCTTT.

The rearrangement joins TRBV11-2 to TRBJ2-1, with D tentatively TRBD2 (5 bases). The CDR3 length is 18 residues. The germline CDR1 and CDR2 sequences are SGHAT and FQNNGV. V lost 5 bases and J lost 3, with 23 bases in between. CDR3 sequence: CASSGPAVTRDSYNEQFF. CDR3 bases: TGTGCCAGCAGCGGCCCGGCCGTAACACGGGATAGCTACAATGAGCAGTTCTTC.

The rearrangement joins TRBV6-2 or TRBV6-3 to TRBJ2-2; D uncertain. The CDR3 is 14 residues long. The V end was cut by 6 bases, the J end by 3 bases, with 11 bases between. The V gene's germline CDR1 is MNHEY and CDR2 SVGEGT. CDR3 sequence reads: CASSQYRDTGELFF. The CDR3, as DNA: TGTGCCAGCAGCCAGTATCGGGACACCGGGGAGCTGTTTTTT.

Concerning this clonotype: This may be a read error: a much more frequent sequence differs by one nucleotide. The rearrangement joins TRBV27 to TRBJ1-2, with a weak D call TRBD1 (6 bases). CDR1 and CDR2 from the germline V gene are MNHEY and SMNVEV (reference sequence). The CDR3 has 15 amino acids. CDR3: CASSLSSGGNYGHIF. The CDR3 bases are TGTGCCAGCAGTTTGAGTTCCGGGGGCAACTATGGCCACATCTTC.

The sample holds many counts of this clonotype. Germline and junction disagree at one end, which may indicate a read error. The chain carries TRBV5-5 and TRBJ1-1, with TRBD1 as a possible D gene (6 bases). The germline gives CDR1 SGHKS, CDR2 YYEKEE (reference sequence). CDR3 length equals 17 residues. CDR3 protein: CASRLDAIPKGDTEAFF. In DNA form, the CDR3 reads TGTGCCAGCAGGTTGGACGCCATCCCGAAGGGGGACACTGAAGCTTTCTTT.

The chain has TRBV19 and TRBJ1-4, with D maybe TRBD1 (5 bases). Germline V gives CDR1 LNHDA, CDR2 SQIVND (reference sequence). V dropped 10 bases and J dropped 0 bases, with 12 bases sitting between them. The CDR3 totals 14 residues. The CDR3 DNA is TGTGCCACGCGACAGTTTGCAACTAATGAAAAACTGTTTTTT. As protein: CATRQFATNEKLFF.

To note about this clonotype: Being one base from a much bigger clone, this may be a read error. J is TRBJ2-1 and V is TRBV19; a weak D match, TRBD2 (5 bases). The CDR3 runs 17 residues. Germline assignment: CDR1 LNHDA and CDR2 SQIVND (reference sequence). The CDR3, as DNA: TGTGCCAGTAGTTCGCTTAGTACGGGGAGCTCCTACAATGGGCAGTTCTTC. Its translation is CASSSLSTGSSYNGQFF.

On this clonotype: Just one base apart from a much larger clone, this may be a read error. The CDR3 DNA reads as TGCGCCAGCAGTCAATCGCAGGGGCATAGAACTGAAGCTTTCTTT. Translating it yields CASSQSQGHRTEAFF. V is TRBV23-1 and J is TRBJ1-1; D might be TRBD1 (6 bases). TRBV23-1 is known as an ORF, though its function is uncertain. There are 15 residues in the CDR3. V was pared by 0 bases and J by 5 bases, with 13 bases between.

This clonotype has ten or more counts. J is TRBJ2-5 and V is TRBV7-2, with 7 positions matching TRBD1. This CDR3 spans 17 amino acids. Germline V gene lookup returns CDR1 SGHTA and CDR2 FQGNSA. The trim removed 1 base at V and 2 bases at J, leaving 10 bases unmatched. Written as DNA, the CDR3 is TGTGCCAGCAGCTTAGGGGTACAGGGGATCCCGCAAGAGACCCAGTACTTC. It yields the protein CASSLGVQGIPQETQYF. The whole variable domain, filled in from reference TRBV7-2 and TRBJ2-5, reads GAGVSQSPSNKVTEKGKDVELRCDPISGHTALYWYRQSLGQGLEFLIYFQGNSAPDKSGLPSDRFSAERTGGSVSTLTIQRTQQEDSAVYLCASSLGVQGIPQETQYFGPGTRLLVL.

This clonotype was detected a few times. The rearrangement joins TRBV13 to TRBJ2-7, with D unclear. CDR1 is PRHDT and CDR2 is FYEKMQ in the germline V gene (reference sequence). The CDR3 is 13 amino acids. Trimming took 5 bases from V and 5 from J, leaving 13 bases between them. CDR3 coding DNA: TGTGCCAGCAGCCCCCCGAGCCGCCACGAGCAGTACTTC. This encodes CASSPPSRHEQYF.

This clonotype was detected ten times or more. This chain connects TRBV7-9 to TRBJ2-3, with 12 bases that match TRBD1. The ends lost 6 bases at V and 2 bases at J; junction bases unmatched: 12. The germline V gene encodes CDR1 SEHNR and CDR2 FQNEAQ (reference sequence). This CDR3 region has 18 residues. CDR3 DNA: TGTGCCAGCAGGCCCGGGACAGGGGGCAAAACTTCCACAGATACGCAGTATTTT. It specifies CASRPGTGGKTSTDTQYF.

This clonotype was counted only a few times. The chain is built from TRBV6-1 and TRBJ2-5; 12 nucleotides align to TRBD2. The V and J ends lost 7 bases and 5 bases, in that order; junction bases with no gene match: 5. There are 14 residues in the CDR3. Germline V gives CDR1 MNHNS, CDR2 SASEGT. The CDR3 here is CASNPLAGGETQYF. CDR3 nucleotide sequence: TGTGCCAGCAACCCACTAGCGGGGGGTGAGACCCAGTACTTC.

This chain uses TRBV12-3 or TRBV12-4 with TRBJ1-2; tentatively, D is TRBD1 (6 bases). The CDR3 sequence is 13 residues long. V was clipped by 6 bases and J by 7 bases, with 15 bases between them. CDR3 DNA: TGTGCCAGCAGCCCGACAGGTTTTTTTGGCTACACCTTC. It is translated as CASSPTGFFGYTF.

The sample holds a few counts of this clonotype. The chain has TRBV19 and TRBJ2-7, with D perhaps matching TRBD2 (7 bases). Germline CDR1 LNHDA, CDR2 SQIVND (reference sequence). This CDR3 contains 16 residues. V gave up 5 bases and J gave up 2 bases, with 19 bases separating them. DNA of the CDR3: TGTGCCAGTAGTGGGGGGGTTGGGGGCCCAACCTACGAGCAGTACTTC. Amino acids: CASSGGVGGPTYEQYF.